This record looks at one TCR beta chain sequence and its context. The PCR employed 60 Vbeta primers together with 13 Jbeta primers. This table comes from immunoSEQ multiplex PCR, and its TCRdb copy is limited to in-frame clones, with some not included. The sample has over 150,000 clones, 76% seen once. V was clipped by 4 bases and J by 6 bases; unmatched bases: 10. The CDR3 totals 15 residues. Germline V CDR1 and CDR2: SGHRS, YFSETQ. The sample belongs to a study of cytomegalovirus exposure and HLA in healthy donors. The source material was PBMCs. This clonotype was obtained from a man aged 55-75 years in good health and CMV-seronegative. This chain joins TRBV5-1 and TRBJ2-3; TRBD2 matches 8 bases. The CDR3 is CASSGLAGGRDTQYF. For the CDR3, the DNA is TGCGCCAGCAGCGGACTTGCGGGGGGCAGGGATACGCAGTATTTT.